This note documents a single T cell receptor beta chain sequence. The antigen remains unidentified. TCRdb's table, derived via immunoSEQ multiplex PCR, lists solely in-frame clones and lacks some. The table lists about 130,000 clones, 80% to 90% of them singletons. The sample comes from a study of T cell responses to AZD1222 COVID-19 vaccine. Whole-study context: Second-dose intervals of approximately 4 or approximately 12 weeks were pooled.

The germline gives CDR1 MNHNY, CDR2 SVGAGI (reference sequence). Trimming took off 5 bases at V and 6 bases at J, with 11 bases between the two ends. CDR3 length equals 13 residues. Study-level points and caveats: Unmutated variant regions are reportedly targeted by nearly half of spike-specific TCRs. Spike-specific TCR breadth and depth grew following two AZD1222 doses.

The chain recombines TRBV6-6 with TRBJ2-1; no firm D call. The sample in question was peripheral blood, obtained on day 0 of AZD1222 vaccination. This receptor was taken from an adult in good health. The CDR3 sequence: CASSPRGANEQFF. CDR3 bases: TGTGCCAGCAGTCCCCGAGGAGCCAATGAGCAGTTCTTC.